This T cell receptor beta chain stems from a study of blood T cells in healthy people across ages. This clonotype occurred once. Germline V lookup: CDR1 DFQATT, CDR2 SNEGSKA (reference sequence). Unmatched junction bases numbered 3, after V lost 6 bases and J lost 3 bases. The CDR3 sequence is 14 residues long. PCR was performed a second time for roughly 7 to 11 cycles using a sample-barcoded 5' primer and a J-beta primer mix. TCRdb used MiXCR to reprocess the 5' RACE reads, holding one entry per CDR3 protein. Among about 1 million distinct CDR3 sequences listed, roughly 45% were seen once. This receptor was identified in an older woman in good health. J is TRBJ2-1 and V is TRBV20-1, with TRBD2 identical over 12 bases. The material sequenced was blood. The CDR3 sequence is CSATSGRIYNEQFF. The CDR3 DNA sequence: TGCAGTGCAACTAGCGGGAGGATCTACAATGAGCAGTTCTTC.